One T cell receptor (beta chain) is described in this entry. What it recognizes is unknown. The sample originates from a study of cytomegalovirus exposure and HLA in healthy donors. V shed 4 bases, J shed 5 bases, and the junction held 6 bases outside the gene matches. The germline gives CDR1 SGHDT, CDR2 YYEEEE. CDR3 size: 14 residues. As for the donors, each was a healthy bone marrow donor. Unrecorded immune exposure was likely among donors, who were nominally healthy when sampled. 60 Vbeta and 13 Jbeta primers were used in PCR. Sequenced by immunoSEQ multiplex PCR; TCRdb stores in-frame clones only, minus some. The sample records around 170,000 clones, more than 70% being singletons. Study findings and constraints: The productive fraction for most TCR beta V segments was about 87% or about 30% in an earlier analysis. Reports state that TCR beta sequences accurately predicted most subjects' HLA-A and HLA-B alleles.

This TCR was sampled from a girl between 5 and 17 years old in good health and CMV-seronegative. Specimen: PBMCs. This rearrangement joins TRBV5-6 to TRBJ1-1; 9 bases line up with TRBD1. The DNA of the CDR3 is TGTGCCAGCAGCGCCGACAGGGGGTGGACTGAAGCTTTCTTT. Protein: CASSADRGWTEAFF.